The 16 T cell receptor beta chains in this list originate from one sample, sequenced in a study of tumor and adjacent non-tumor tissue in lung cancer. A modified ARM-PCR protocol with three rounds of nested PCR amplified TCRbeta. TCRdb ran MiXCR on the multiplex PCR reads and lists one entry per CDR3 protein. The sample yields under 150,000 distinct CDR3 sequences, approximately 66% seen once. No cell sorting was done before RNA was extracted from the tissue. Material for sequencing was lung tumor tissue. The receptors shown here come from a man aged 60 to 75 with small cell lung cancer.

The CDR3 sequence: CSVRDRTRIGTQYF. The CDR3 region has the DNA TGCAGCGTGCGGGACAGAACTCGTATCGGGACCCAGTACTTC. The chain joins TRBV29-1 to TRBJ2-5; D may be TRBD1 (7 bases). Germline V gives CDR1 SQVTM, CDR2 ANQGSEA. Trimming removed 6 bases at V and 7 bases at J, with 21 bases between. The CDR3 is made up of 14 amino acids. Looking up the rest from reference TRBV29-1 and TRBJ2-5 gives the full variable domain: SAVISQKPSRDICQRGTSLTIQCQVDSQVTMMFWYRQQPGQSLTLIATANQGSEATYESGFVIDKFPISRPNLTFSTLTVSNMSPEDSSIYLCSVRDRTRIGTQYFGPGTRLLVL.

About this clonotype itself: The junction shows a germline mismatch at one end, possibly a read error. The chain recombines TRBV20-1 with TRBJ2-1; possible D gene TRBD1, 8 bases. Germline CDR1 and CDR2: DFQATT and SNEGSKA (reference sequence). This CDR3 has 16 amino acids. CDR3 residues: CSARGTTGGDHNEQFF. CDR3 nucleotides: TGCAGCGCTAGGGGTACCACAGGGGGGGACCACAATGAGCAGTTCTTC.

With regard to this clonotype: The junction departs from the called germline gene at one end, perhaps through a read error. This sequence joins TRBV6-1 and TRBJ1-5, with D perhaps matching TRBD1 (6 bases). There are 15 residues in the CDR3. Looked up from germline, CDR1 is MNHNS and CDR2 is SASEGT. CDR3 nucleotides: TGTGCCAGCAGGCGACAGGACCTAGCAAATCAGGCCCAGCATTTT. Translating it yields CASRRQDLANQAQHF.

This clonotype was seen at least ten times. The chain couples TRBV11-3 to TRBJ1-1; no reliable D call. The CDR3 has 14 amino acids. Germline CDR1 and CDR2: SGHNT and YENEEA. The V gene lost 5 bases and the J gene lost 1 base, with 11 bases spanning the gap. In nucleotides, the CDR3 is TGTGCCAGCAGCACCCTAACAGCGAACACTGAAGCTTTCTTT. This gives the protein CASSTLTANTEAFF.

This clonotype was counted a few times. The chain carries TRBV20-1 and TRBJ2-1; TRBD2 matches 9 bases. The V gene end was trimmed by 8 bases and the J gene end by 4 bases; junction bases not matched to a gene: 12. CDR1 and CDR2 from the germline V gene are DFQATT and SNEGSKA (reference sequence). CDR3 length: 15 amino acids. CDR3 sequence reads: CSTPDVTSGYNEQFF. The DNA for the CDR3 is TGCAGTACACCGGATGTGACTAGCGGTTACAATGAGCAGTTCTTC.

In DNA, the CDR3 is TGTGCCTGGAGACGGCGGGGGACAGATACGCAGTATTTT. Translated: CAWRRRGTDTQYF. V and J are TRBV30 and TRBJ2-3, with TRBD2 matching over 7 bases. This CDR3 is 13 amino acids long. Germline values: CDR1 GTSNPN, CDR2 SVGIG (reference sequence). J lost 3 bases, V lost 3 bases, and 3 bases had no gene match.

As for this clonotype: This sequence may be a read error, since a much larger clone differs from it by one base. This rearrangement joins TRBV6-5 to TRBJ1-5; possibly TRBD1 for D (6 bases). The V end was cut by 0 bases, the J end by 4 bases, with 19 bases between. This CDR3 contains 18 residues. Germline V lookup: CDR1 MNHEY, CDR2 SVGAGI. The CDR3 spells CASSYSILWPGTNQPQHF. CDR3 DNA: TGTGCCAGCAGTTACTCGATCCTTTGGCCAGGGACAAATCAGCCCCAGCATTTT.

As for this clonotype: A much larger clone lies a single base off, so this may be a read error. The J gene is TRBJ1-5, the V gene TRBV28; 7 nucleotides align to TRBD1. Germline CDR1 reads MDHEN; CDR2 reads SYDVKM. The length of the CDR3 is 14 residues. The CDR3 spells CASRRGGGNEPQHF. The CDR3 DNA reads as TGTGCCAGCCGCCGGGGAGGGGGCAATGAGCCCCAGCATTTT. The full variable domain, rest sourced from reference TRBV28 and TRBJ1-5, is DVKVTQSSRYLVKRTGEKVFLECVQDMDHENMFWYRQDPGLGLRLIYFSYDVKMKEKGDIPEGYSVSREKKERFSLILESASTNQTSMYLCASRRGGGNEPQHFGDGTRLSIL.

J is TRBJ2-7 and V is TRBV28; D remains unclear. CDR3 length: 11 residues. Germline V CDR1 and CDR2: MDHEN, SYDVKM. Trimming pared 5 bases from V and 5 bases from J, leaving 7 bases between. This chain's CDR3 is CASSPRDEQYF. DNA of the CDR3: TGTGCCAGCAGTCCCCGGGACGAGCAGTACTTC.

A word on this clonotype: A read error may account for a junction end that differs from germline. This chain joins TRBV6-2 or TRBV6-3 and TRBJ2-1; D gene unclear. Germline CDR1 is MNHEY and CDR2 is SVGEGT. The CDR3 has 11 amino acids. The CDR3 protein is CANSQLNVQFF. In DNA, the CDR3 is TGTGCCAACAGCCAGTTAAATGTGCAGTTCTTC.

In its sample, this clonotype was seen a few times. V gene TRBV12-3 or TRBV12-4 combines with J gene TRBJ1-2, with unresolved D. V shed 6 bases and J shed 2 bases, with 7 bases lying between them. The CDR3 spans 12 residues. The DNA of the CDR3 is TGTGCCAGCAGGGGCGACAACTATGGCTACACCTTC. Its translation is CASRGDNYGYTF.

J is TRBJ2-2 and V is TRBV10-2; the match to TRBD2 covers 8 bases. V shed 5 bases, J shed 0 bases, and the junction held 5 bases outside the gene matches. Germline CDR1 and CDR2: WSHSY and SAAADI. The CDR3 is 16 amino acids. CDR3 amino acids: CASSLAGTPNTGELFF. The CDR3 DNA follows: TGCGCCAGCAGTTTAGCGGGGACTCCGAACACCGGGGAGCTGTTTTTT.

CDR3 residues: CASSFRESGANVLTF. The CDR3 DNA sequence: TGCGCCAGCAGCTTCCGCGAGTCTGGGGCCAACGTCCTGACTTTC. The rearrangement uses TRBV5-1 and TRBJ2-6; no clear D. The V and J ends lost 2 bases and 1 base respectively, with 7 bases between them. The CDR3 is 15 amino acids. The germline CDR1 and CDR2 sequences are SGHRS and YFSETQ.

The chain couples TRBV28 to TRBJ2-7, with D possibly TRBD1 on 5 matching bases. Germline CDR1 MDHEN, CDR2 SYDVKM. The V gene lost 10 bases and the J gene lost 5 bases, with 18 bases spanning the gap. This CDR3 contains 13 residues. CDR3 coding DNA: TGTGCCAACTGCCAGACAGCCCCTAACGAGCAGTACTTC. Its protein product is CANCQTAPNEQYF.

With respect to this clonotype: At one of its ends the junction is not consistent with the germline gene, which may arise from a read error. CDR3 nucleotide sequence: TGCAGTACTAGCCCAGTGGGAAGGGAGGCAGATACGCAGTATTTT. Translation: CSTSPVGREADTQYF. The chain has TRBV20-1 and TRBJ2-3; weak D call: TRBD2 (6 bases). The germline gives CDR1 DFQATT, CDR2 SNEGSKA (reference sequence). The CDR3 sequence is 15 residues long.

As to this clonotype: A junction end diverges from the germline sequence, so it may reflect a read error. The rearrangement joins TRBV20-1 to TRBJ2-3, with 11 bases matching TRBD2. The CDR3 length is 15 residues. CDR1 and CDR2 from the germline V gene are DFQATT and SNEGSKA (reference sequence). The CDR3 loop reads CSVGSGTSGGDKQYF. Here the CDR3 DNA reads TGCAGTGTAGGGTCCGGGACTAGCGGCGGCGATAAGCAGTATTTT.